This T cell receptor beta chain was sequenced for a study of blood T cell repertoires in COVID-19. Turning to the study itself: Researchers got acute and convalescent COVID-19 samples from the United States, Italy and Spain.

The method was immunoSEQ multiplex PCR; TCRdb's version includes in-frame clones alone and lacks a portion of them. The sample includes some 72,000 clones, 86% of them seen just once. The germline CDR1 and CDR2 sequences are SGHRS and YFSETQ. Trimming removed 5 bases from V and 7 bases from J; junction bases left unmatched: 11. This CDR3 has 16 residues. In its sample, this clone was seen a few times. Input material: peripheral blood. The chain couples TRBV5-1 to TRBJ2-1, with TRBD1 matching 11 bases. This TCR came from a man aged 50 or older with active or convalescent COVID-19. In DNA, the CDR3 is TGCGCCAGCAGTTTAGGAGGACAGGGGGCCTGGAATGAGCAGTTCTTC. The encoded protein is CASSLGGQGAWNEQFF.